This T cell receptor (beta chain) was observed in a study of shared clonotypes between healthy human individuals. Study summary: Each donor's CD8 memory used one plate, CD8 naive two, each CD4 subset three.

A remark on this clone: Its antigen is still unknown. One end of the junction is discordant with germline, which a read error may explain. The same CDR3 arises from other DNA sequences in this sample as well.

Findings and caveats of the study: What naive subsets generally showed was a larger estimated richness than memory subsets showed. Between a few donors, naive CD4 clonotypes were shared at a level of about 5%. Sequencing depth was predicted to influence how clonotypes are shared among donors.

The method was immunoSEQ multiplex PCR; TCRdb's version includes in-frame clones alone and lacks a portion of them. The profile shows 2 million to 2.5 million clones, less than 95% of them singletons. CD8 cells regarded as naive lacked CD45RO, were positively chosen for CCR7, and omitted terminally differentiated effector memory CD45RA+ cells. The CDR3 spans 15 residues. Looked up from germline, CDR1 is MNHNS and CDR2 is SASEGT. The material sequenced was naive CD8+ T cells sorted from blood. This chain joins TRBV6-1 and TRBJ2-6; a weak D match, TRBD2 (7 bases). This receptor was identified in a young man in good health. CDR3 amino acids: CATSDGGLGANVLTF. DNA for the CDR3: TGTGCCACCAGTGACGGGGGGCTCGGGGCCAACGTCCTGACTTTC.